This T cell receptor beta chain was identified in a study of shared clonotypes between healthy human individuals (TCRdb year 2020). For the study in its entirety: The cohort comprised a couple of women and a few men aged 18 to 49 years. Different laboratories and diverse techniques were used to prepare libraries and sequence TCR repertoires, to increase sequencing depth and limit assay-specific biases. To estimate repertoire size and how much clonotype sharing occurs between individuals, the study deeply sequenced the blood TCR repertoires of several healthy adults. Per donor, three plates each were used for CD4 naive and CD4 memory, two for CD8 naive, and one for CD8 memory. Leukapheresis yielded between about 0.8 and 8.9 billion PBMCs per donor. Broad study findings and their caveats: Across four donors, approximately 5% of naive CD4, more than 3% of naive CD8, around 2.5% of memory CD4, and over 0.35% of memory CD8 clonotypes were shared. Based on pairwise subsampling, the degree of clonotype sharing among donors was expected to be affected by sequencing depth. Sampling was limited to blood, and TCR repertoires in tissue likely differ from TCR repertoires in blood. The genetic and exposure-history diversity represented was limited by the small number of donors. Naive subsets generally had larger estimated clonotype richness than memory subsets. Rarefaction of sorted-subset datasets indicated incomplete sequencing despite the large sequencing depth. Compared with non-shared clonotypes, the clonotypes found in all four sorted-subset donors had higher generation probabilities.

Details on this clone: Its specific antigen is unknown. The record has no base qualities; no much larger clone is one base away.

The CDR3 runs 13 amino acids, cysteine and phenylalanine included. The sequence is cut down to CDR3 DNA, 39 bases in frame from base 1. From the germline V gene, CDR1 is MNHNS and CDR2 is SASEGT. Trimming takes 11 bases off V and 4 bases off J; junction bases not matched to a gene: 5. TCR CDR3 regions were amplified from genomic DNA by multiplex PCR using the deep immunoSEQ assay. Genomic DNA extracted from each cell subset was distributed evenly over all wells of several immunoSEQ 96-well plates, and each plate served as one replicate. Each replicate PCR for sorted subsets received roughly 200 ng genomic DNA, equal to 30,000 or so T cell genomes. Purified libraries were measured with a Qubit 3.0 fluorometer, size-checked on a Bioanalyzer 2100, and measured again with the KAPA Library Quantification kit. A separate single-read 150-cycle Illumina NextSeq 550 flow cell was used to sequence each immunoSEQ 96-well plate. The study's own analysis went as follows. Because only junctional sequences without quality scores were contained in the immunoSEQ output, filtering matching that applied to full-length reads could not be performed. Sequences were annotated with PyIR, a Python wrapper for IgBLAST v1.9, and V/J genes and CDR3 were assigned using IMGT germline references. Reads were removed for weak V/J assignments (E-value above 1e-6), missing CDR3, stop codons, out-of-frame junctions, or ambiguous translated residues. A V3J clonotype was defined by an identical inferred V gene, J gene, and CDR3 amino acid sequence. Percentage overlap between repertoires was computed as shared unique clonotypes divided by the size of the smaller repertoire. Three approaches were used to assess repertoire richness: RTK rarefaction, the Chao1 estimator, and Recon v2.1 estimates of unobserved clonotypes. Generation probabilities were computed with OLGA for all TCRbeta clonotypes obtained by the gDNA method from a few donors. TCRdb carries this immuneACCESS record with in-frame sequences only. Its versions omit some clonotypes, under half of them owing to an unresolved V gene in the studies checked, with the rest unexplained. V and J calls and clone size come straight from that table; D and trimming were deduced from the DNA. The table for this sample lists around 2.5 million clones; 93% of them were counted only once. Jointly, the top ten make up roughly 0.36% of the sample.

Donors were healthy HIV-negative adults with no recently reported acute infections or vaccinations. All donors were Caucasian adults living in Nashville, Tennessee, USA. CD4+ T cells were enriched by magnetic negative selection, after which naive cells were positively selected on CD45RA and the negative fraction was taken as the memory subset. After blood collection by leukapheresis, PBMCs were isolated using Ficoll-Histopaque density gradient centrifugation and then cryopreserved in the vapor phase of liquid nitrogen. Purity and quantity of every magnetically sorted T cell population were checked by analytical flow cytometry. Genomic DNA was isolated from each sorted fraction and quantified by UV absorbance on a Nanodrop 2000c.

This sequence was found in a man between 18 and 29 years old in good health. Some clones in this sample may be carry-over from other donors' samples. The sample taken for sequencing was naive CD4+ T cells from PBMCs. The cell subset or site label, as the study defines it: CD45RA+ positively selected. The rearranged segments are TRBV6-1 and TRBJ1-6, with TRBD1 matching 7 junction bases. The nucleotides are TGTGCCGAATACAGGGGTTATAATTCACCCCTCCACTTT. This yields the protein CAEYRGYNSPLHF.